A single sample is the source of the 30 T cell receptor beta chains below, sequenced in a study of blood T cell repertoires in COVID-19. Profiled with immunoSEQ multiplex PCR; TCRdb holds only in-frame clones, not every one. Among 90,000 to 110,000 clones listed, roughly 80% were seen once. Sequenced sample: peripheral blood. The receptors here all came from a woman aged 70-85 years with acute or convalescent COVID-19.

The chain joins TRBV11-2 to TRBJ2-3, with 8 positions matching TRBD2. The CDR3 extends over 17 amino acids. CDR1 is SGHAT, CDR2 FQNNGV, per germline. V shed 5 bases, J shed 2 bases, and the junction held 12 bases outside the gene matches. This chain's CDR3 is CASSRLPRGAHTDTQYF. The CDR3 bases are TGTGCCAGCAGCCGCCTTCCGCGGGGGGCCCACACAGATACGCAGTATTTT.

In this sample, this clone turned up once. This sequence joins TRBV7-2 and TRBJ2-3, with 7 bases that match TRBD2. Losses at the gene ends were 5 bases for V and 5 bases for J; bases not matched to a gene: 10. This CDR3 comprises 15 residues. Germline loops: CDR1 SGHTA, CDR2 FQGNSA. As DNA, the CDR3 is TGTGCCAGCAGCCCCGGGGGGTGGGCGGGAGATACGCAGTATTTT. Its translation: CASSPGGWAGDTQYF.

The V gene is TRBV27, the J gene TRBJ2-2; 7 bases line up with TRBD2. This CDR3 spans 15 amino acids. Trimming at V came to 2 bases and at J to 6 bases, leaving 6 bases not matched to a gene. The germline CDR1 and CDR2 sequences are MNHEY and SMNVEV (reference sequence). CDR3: CASSLPAGGAGELFF. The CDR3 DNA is TGTGCCAGCAGTTTACCCGCTGGGGGGGCCGGGGAGCTGTTTTTT.

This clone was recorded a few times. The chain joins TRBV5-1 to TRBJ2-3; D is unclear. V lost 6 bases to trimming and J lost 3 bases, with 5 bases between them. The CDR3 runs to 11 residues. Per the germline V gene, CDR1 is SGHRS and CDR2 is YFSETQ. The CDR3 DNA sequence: TGCGCCAGCATCGGGACAGATACGCAGTATTTT. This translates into CASIGTDTQYF.

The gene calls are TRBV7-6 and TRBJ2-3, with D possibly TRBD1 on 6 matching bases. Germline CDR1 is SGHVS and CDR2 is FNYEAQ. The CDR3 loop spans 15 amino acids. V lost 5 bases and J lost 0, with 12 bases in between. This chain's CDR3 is CASSNTGYSTDTQYF. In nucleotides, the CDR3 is TGTGCCAGCAGCAATACAGGGTACAGCACAGATACGCAGTATTTT.

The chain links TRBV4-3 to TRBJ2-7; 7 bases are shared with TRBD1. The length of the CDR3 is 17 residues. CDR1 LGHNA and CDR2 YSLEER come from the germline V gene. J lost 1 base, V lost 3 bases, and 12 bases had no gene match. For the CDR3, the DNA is TGCGCCAGCAGCCAGAACCTGGGGACAGCAAGTTCCTACGAGCAGTACTTC. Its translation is CASSQNLGTASSYEQYF.

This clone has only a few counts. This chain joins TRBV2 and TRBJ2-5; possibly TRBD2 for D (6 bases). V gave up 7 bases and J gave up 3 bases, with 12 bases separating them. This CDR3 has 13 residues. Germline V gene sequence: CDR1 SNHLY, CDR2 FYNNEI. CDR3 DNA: TGTGCCAGCAATTGGGGCGGGGAAGAGACCCAGTACTTC. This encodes CASNWGGEETQYF.

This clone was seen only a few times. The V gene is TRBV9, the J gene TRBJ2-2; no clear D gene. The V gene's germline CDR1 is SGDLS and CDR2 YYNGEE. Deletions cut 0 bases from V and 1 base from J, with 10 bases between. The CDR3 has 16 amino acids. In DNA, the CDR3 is TGTGCCAGCAGCGTAGAAACCTACCAGAACACCGGGGAGCTGTTTTTT. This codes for CASSVETYQNTGELFF.

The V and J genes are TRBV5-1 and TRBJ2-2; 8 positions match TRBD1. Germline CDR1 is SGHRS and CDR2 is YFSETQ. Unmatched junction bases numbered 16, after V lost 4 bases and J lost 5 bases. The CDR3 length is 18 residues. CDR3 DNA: TGCGCCAGCAGCCCCCGGACAGGGCAAGTGGGAAGTACCGGGGAGCTGTTTTTT. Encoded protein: CASSPRTGQVGSTGELFF.

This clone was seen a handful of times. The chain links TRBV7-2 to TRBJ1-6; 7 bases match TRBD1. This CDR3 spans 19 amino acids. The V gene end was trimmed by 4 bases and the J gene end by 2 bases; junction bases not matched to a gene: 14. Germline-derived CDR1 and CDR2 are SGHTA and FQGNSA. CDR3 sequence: CASSYRSPGQPTYNSPLHF. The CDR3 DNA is TGTGCCAGCAGCTACCGTTCTCCGGGACAGCCTACCTATAATTCACCCCTCCACTTT. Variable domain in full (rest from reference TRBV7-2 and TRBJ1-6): GAGVSQSPSNKVTEKGKDVELRCDPISGHTALYWYRQSLGQGLEFLIYFQGNSAPDKSGLPSDRFSAERTGGSVSTLTIQRTQQEDSAVYLCASSYRSPGQPTYNSPLHFGNGTRLTVT.

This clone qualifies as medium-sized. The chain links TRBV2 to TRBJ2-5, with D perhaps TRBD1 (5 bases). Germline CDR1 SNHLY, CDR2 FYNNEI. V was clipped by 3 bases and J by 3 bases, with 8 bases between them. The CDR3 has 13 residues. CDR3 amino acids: CASSDGREETQYF. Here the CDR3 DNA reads TGTGCCAGCAGTGATGGCAGGGAAGAGACCCAGTACTTC.

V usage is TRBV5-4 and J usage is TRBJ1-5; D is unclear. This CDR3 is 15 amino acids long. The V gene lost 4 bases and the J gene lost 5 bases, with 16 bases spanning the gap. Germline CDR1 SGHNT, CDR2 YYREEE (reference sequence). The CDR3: CASSLDGRGDQPQHF. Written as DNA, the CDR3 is TGTGCCAGCAGCCTGGATGGCCGCGGGGATCAGCCCCAGCATTTT.

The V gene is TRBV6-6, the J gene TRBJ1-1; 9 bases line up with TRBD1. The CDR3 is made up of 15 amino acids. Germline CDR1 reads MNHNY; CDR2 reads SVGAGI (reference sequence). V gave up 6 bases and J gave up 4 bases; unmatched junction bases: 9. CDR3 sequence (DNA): TGTGCCAGCAGAGACCGGGACAGGGTATCCACTGAAGCTTTCTTT. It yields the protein CASRDRDRVSTEAFF.

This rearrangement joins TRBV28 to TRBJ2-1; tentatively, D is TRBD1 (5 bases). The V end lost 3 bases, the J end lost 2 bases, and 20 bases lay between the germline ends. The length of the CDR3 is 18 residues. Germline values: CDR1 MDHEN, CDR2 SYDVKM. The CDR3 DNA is TGTGCCAGCAGTTTTAGCCCCCCGACAGAAAGCACCTACAATGAGCAGTTCTTC. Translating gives CASSFSPPTESTYNEQFF. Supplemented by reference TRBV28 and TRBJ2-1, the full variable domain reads DVKVTQSSRYLVKRTGEKVFLECVQDMDHENMFWYRQDPGLGLRLIYFSYDVKMKEKGDIPEGYSVSREKKERFSLILESASTNQTSMYLCASSFSPPTESTYNEQFFGPGTRLTVL.

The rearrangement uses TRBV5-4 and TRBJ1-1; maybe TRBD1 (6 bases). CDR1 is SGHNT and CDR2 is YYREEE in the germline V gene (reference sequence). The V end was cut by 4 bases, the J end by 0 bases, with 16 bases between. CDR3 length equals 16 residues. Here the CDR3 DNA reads TGTGCCAGCAGCACGGACAGTTTCGCCTTGAACACTGAAGCTTTCTTT. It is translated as CASSTDSFALNTEAFF.

The chain's CDR3 is CASSYATTNTGELFF. DNA for the CDR3: TGTGCCAGCAGTTACGCGACAACGAACACCGGGGAGCTGTTTTTT. This sequence joins TRBV6-5 and TRBJ2-2; D remains ambiguous. The CDR3 extends over 15 amino acids. Germline CDR1 reads MNHEY; CDR2 reads SVGAGI. V was clipped by 2 bases and J by 0 bases, with 7 bases between them.

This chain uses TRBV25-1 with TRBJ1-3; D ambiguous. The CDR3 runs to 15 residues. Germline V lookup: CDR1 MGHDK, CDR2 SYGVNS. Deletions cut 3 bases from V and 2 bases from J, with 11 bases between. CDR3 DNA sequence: TGTGCCAGCAGTGATCCGGGAGTAACTGGAAACACCATATATTTT. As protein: CASSDPGVTGNTIYF.

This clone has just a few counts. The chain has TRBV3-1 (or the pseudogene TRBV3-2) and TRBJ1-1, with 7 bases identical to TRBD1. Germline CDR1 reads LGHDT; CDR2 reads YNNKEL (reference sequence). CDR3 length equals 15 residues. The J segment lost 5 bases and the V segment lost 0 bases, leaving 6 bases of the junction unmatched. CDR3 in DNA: TGTGCCAGCAGCCAAGATAACAGGGGTTGGACTGAAGCTTTCTTT. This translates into CASSQDNRGWTEAFF.

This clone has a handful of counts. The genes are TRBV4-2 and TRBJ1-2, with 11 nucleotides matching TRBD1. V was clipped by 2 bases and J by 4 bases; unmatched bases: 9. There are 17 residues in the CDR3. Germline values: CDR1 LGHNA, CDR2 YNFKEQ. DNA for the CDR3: TGTGCCAGCAGCCAAACCGGGGGGACAGGGGGAATCTATGGCTACACCTTC. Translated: CASSQTGGTGGIYGYTF.

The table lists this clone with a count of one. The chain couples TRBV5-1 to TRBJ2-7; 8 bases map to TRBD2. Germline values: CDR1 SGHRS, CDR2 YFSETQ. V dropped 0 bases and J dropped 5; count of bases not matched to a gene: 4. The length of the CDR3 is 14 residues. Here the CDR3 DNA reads TGCGCCAGCAGCTTGGGAGCGGGGGCCGACGAGCAGTACTTC. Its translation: CASSLGAGADEQYF.

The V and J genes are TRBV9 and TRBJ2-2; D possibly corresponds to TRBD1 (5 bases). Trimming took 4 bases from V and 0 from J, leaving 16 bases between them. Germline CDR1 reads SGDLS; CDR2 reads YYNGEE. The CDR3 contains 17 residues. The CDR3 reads CASSTSGHLANTGELFF. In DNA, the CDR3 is TGTGCCAGCAGCACCTCCGGACATCTTGCGAACACCGGGGAGCTGTTTTTT.

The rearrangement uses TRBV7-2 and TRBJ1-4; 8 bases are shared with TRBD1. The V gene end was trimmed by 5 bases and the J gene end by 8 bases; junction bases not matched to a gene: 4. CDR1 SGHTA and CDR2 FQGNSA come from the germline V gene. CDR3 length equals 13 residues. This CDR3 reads CASSRDRGEKLFF. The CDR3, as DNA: TGTGCCAGCAGCAGAGACAGGGGCGAAAAACTGTTTTTT.

The CDR3 region is CASTVSGQGATEAFF. DNA for the CDR3: TGTGCCAGCACGGTATCGGGACAGGGGGCCACTGAAGCTTTCTTT. V and J are TRBV2 and TRBJ1-1, with 12 bases identical to TRBD1. Germline trimming cut 7 bases from V and 4 bases from J; bases unmatched to any gene: 7. Germline V lookup: CDR1 SNHLY, CDR2 FYNNEI. The CDR3 extends over 15 amino acids.

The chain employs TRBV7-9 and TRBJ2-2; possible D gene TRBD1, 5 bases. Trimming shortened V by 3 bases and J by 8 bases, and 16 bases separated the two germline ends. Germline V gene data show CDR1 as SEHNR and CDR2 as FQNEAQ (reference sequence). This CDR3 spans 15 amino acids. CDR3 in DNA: TGTGCCAGCAGCTTCCAAGGAGTTGGGGCGGGGGAGCTGTTTTTT. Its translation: CASSFQGVGAGELFF.

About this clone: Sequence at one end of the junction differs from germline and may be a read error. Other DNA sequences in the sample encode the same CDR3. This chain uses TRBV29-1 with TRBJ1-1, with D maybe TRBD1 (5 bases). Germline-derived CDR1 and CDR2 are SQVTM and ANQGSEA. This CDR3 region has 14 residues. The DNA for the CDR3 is TGCAGCGTTGACACGGGGGGACGGTACACTGAAGCTTTTTTT. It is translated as CSVDTGGRYTEAFF.

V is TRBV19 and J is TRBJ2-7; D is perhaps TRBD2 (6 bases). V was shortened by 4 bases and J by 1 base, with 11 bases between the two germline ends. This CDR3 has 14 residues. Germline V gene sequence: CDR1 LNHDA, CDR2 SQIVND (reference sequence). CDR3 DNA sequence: TGTGCCAGTAGTACCCCCGGAGGGTCCTACGAGCAGTACTTC. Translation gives CASSTPGGSYEQYF.

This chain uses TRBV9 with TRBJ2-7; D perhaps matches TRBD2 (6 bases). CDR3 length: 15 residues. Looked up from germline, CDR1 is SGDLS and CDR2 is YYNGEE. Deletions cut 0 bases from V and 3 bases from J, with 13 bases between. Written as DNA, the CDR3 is TGTGCCAGCAGCGTAGGTCCAGCGGGTGTCTACGAGCAGTACTTC. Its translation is CASSVGPAGVYEQYF.

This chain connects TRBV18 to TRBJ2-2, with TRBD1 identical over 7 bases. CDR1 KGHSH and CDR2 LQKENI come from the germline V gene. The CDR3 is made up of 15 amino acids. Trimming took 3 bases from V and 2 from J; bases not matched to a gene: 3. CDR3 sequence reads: CASSPYRGNTGELFF. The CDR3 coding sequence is TGTGCCAGCTCACCCTACAGGGGTAACACCGGGGAGCTGTTTTTT.

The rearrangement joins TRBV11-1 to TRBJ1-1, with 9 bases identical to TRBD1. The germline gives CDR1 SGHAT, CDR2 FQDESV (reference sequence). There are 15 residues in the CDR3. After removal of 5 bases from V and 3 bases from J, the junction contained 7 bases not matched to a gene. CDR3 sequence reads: CASSINRGRDTEAFF. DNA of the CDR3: TGTGCCAGCAGCATCAACAGGGGGCGGGACACTGAAGCTTTCTTT.

This CDR3 reads CAWSSGNGNSPLHF. In DNA form, the CDR3 reads TGTGCCTGGTCGTCGGGGAATGGTAATTCACCCCTCCACTTT. This chain connects TRBV30 to TRBJ1-6; D unresolved. Per germline, CDR1 GTSNPN and CDR2 SVGIG (reference sequence). The CDR3 loop spans 14 amino acids. V lost 5 bases to trimming and J lost 6 bases, with 14 bases between them.